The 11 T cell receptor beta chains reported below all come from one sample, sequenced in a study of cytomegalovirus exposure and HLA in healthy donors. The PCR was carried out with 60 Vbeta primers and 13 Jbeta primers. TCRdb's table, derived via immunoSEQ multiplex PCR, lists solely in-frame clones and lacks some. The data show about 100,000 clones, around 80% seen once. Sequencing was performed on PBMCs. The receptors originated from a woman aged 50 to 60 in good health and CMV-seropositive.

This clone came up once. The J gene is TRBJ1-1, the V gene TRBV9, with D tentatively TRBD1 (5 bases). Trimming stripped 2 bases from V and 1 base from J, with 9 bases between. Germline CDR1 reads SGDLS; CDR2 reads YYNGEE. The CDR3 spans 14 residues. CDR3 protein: CASSVSRENTEAFF. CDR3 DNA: TGTGCCAGCAGCGTGTCCAGGGAGAACACTGAAGCTTTCTTT.

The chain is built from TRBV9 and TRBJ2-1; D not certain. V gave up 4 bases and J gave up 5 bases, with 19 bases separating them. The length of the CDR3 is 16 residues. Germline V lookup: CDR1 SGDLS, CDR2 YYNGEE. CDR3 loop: CASSLHRAQLNNEQFF. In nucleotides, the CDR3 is TGTGCCAGCAGCCTTCACAGAGCCCAACTTAACAATGAGCAGTTCTTC.

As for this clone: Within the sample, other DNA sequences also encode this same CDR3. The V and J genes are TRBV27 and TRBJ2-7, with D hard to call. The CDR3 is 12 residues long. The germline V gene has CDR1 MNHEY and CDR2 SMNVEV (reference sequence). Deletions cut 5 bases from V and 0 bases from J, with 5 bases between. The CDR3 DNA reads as TGTGCCAGCAGTCCCTCCTCCTACGAGCAGTACTTC. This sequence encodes CASSPSSYEQYF.

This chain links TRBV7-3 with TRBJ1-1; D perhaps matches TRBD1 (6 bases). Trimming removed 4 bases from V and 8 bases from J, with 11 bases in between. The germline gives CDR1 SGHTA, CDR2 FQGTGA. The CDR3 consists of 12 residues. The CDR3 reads CASSYGQNEAFF. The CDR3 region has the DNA TGTGCCAGCAGCTACGGACAGAACGAAGCTTTCTTT.

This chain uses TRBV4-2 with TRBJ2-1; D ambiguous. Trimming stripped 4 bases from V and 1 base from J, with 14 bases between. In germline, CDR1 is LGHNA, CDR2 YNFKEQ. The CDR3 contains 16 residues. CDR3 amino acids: CASSLYLAASYNEQFF. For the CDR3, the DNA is TGTGCCAGCAGCCTGTATCTGGCGGCATCCTACAATGAGCAGTTCTTC.

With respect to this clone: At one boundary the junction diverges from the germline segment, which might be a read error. The CDR3 bases are TGTGCTAGCAGCTTAGCCGGGGTAGGAGATACGCAGTATTTT. Protein: CASSLAGVGDTQYF. The chain couples TRBV7-7 to TRBJ2-3; D might be TRBD2 (5 bases). The CDR3 is 14 residues long. Germline V lookup: CDR1 SSHAT, CDR2 FNYEAQ (reference sequence).

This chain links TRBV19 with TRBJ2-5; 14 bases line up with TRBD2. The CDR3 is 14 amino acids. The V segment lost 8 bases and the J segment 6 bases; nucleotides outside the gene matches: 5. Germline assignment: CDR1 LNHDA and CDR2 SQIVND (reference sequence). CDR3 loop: CASRLAGGPQTQYF. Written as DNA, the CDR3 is TGTGCCAGTCGACTAGCGGGAGGGCCCCAGACCCAGTACTTC.

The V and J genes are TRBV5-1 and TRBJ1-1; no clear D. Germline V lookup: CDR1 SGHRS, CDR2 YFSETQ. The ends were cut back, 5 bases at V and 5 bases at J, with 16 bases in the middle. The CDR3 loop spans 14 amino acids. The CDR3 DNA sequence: TGCGCCAGCAGGAGTGACCCCCAGGCGACTGAAGCTTTCTTT. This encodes CASRSDPQATEAFF.

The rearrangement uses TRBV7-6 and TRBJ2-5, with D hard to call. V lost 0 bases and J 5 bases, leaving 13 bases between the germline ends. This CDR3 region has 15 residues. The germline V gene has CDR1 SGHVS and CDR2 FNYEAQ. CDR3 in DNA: TGTGCCAGCAGCTTAGCGCCCCTGAGGCCGGAGACCCAGTACTTC. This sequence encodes CASSLAPLRPETQYF.

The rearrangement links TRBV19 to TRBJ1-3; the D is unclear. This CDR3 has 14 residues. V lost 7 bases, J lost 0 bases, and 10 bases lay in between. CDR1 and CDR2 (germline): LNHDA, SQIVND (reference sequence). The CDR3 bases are TGTGCCAGTATCCCGGGAAGCTCTGGAAACACCATATATTTT. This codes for CASIPGSSGNTIYF.

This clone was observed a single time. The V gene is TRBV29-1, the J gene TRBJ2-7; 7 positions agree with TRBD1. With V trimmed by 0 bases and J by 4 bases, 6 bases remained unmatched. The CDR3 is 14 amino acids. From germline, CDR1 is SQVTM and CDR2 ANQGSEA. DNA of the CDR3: TGCAGCGTTGAAGATCCCGGGACAGAGTACGAGCAGTACTTC. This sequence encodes CSVEDPGTEYEQYF.